This T cell receptor (beta chain) was documented in a study of control samples from healthy donors and cancer patients. Here immunoSEQ multiplex PCR was the method, and the copy in TCRdb shows in-frame clones only, minus some. The sample contains roughly 86,000 clones, 91% of which appear only once. The V gene end was trimmed by 4 bases and the J gene end by 4 bases; junction bases not matched to a gene: 21. Germline values: CDR1 SGDLS, CDR2 YYNGEE. The CDR3 is 21 residues long. This receptor was identified in a man aged 25 to 45 in good health. Sequencing was done on a sample of blood. The chain combines TRBV9 with TRBJ2-1; 12 bases align to TRBD2. CDR3 in DNA: TGTGCCAGCAGCCCGAGGACAGTTTGGTCTAGCGGGAGGGCCGGGTACAATGAGCAGTTCTTC. Protein sequence: CASSPRTVWSSGRAGYNEQFF.